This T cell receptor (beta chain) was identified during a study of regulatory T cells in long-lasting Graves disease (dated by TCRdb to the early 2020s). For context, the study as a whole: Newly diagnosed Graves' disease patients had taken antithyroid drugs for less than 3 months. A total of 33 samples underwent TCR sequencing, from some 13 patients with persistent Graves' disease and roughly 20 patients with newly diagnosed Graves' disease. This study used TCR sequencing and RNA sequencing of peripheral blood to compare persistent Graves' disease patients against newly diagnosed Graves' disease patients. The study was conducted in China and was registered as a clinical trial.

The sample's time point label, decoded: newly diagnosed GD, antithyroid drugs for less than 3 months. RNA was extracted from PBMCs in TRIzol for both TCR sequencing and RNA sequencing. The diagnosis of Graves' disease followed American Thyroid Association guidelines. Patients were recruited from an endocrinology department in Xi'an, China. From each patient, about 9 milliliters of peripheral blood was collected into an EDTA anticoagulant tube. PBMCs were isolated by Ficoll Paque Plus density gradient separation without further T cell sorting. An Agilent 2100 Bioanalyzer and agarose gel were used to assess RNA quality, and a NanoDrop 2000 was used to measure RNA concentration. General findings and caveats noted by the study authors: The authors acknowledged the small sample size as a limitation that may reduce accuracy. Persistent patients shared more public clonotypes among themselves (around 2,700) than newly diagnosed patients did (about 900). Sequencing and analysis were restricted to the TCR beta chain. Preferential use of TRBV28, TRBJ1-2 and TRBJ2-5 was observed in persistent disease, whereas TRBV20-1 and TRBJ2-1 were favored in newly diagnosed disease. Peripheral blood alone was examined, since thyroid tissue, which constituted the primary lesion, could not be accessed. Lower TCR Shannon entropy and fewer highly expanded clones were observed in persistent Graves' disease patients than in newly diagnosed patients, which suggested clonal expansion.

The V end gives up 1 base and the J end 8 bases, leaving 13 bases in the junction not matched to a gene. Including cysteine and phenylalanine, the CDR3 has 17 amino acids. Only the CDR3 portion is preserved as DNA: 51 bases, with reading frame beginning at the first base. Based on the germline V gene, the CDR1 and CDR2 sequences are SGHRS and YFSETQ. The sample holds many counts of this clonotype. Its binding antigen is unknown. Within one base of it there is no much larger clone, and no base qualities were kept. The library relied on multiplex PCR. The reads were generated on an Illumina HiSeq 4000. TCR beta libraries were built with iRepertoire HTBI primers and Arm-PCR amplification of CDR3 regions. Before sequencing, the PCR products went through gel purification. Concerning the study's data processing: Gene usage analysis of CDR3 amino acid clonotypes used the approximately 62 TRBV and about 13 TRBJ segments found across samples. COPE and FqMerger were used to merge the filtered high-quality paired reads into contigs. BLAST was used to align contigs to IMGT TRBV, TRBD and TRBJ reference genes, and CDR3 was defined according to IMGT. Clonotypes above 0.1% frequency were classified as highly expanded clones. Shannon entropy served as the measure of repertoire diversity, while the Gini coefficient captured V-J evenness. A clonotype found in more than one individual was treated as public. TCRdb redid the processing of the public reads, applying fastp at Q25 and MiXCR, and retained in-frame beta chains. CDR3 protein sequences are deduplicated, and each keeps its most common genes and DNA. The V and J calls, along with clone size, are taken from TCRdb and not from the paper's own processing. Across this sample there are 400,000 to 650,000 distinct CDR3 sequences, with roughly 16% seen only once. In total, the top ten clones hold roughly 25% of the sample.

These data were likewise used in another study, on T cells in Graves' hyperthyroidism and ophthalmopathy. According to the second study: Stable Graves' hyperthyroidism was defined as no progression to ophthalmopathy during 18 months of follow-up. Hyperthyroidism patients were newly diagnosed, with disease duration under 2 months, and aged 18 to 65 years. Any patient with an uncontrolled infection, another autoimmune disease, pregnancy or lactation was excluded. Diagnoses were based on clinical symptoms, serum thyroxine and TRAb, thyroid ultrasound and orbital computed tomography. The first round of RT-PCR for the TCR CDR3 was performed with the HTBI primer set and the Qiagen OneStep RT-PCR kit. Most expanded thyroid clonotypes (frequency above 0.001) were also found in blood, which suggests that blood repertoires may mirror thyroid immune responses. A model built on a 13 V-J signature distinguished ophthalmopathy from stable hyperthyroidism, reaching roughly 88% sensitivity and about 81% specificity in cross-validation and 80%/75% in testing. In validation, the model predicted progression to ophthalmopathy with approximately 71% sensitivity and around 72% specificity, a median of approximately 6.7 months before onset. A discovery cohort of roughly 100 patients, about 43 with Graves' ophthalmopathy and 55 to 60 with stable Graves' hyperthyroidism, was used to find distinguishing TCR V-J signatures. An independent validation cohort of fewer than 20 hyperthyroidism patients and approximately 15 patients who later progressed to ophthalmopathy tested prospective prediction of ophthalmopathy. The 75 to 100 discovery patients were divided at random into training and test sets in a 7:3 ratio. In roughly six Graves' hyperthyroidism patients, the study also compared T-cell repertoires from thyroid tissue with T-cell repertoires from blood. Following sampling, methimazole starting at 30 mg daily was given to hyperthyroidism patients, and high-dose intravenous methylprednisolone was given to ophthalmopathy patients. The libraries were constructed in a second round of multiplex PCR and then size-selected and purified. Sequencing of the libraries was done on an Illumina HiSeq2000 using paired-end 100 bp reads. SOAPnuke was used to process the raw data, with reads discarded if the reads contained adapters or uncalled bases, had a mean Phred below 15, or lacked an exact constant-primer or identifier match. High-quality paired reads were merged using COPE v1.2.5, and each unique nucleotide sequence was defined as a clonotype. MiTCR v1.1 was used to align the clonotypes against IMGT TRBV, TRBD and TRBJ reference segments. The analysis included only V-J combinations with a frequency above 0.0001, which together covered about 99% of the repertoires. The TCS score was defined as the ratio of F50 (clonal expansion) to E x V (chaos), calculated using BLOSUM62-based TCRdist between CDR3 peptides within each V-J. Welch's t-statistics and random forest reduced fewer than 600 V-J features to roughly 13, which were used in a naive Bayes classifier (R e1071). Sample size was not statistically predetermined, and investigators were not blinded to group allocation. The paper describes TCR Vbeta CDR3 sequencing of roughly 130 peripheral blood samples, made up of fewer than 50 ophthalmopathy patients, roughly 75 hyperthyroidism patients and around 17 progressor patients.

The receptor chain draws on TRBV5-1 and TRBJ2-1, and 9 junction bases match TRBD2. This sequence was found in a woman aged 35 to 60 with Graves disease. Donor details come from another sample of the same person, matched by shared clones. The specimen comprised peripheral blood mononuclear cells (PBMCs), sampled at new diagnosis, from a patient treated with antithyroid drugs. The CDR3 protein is CASSLRGSGGFSDEQFF. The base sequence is TGCGCCAGCAGCTTGCGGGGTAGCGGGGGTTTTTCCGATGAGCAGTTCTTC.